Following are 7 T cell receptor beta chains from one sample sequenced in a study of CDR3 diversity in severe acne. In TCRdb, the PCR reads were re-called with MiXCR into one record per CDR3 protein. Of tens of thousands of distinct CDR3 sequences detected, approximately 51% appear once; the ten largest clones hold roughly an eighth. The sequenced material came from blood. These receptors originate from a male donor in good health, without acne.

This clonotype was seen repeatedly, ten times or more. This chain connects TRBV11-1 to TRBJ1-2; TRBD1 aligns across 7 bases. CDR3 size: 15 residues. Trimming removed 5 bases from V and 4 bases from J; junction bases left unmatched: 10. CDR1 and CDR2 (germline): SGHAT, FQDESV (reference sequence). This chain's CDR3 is CASSPDEGAGYGYTF. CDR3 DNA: TGTGCCAGCAGCCCTGACGAGGGGGCCGGCTATGGCTACACCTTC.

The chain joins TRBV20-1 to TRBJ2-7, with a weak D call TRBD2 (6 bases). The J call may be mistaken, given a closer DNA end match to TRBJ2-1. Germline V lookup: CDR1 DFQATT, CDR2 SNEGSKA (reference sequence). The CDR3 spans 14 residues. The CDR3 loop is CSARNPAGYNEQFF. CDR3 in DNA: TGCAGTGCTAGAAATCCAGCGGGCTACAATGAGCAGTTCTTC.

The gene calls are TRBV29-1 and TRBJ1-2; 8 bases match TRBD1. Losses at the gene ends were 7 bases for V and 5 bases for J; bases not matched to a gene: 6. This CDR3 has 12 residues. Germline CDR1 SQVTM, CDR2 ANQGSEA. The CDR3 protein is CSGSGGGYGYTF. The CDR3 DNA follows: TGCAGCGGGTCAGGGGGCGGATATGGCTACACCTTC.

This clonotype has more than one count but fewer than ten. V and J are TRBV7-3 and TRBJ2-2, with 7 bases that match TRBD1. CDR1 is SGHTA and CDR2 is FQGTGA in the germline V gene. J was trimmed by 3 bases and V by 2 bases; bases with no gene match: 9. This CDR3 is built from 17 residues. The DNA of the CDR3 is TGTGCCAGCAGCTTATGGCCGATCCAGGGGGACACCGGGGAGCTGTTTTTT. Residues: CASSLWPIQGDTGELFF.

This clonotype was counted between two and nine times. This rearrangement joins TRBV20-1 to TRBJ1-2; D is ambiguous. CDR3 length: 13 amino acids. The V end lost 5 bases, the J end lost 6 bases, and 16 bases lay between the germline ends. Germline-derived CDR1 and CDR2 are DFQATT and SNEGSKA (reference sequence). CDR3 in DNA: TGCAGTGCTCCCTCAGTCTTCGCTAATGGCTACACCTTC. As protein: CSAPSVFANGYTF.

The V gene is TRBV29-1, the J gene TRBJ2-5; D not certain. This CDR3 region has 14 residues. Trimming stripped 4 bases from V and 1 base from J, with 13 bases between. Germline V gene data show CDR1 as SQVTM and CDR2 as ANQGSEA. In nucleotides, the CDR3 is TGCAGCGTTGTGCCTAGAGGCAGCCAAGAGACCCAGTACTTC. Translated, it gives CSVVPRGSQETQYF.

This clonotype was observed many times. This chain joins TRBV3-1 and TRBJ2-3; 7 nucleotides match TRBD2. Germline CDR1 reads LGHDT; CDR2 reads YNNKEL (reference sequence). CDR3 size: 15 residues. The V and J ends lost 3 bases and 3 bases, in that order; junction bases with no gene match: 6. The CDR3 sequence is CASSQGGGRTDTQYF. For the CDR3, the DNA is TGTGCCAGCAGCCAGGGGGGAGGGAGAACAGATACGCAGTATTTT.